This T cell receptor beta chain was captured by sequencing in a study of T cells in Graves' hyperthyroidism and ophthalmopathy. About the research overall: Blood was drawn when the patient was first diagnosed and still untreated.

The CDR3 length is 16 residues. V was clipped by 4 bases and J by 2 bases; unmatched bases: 8. CDR1 is SGDLS and CDR2 is YYNGEE in the germline V gene. What was amplified from RNA transcripts were TCR beta CDR3 regions. The HTBI primer set served for first-round RT-PCR of the TCR CDR3. TCRdb processed the multiplex PCR reads anew with MiXCR; each CDR3 protein has one entry. The sample has roughly 740,000 distinct CDR3 sequences, about a sixth seen once. Hyperthyroidism of Graves' type that showed no ophthalmopathy progression within 18 months was stable. Diagnosing involved the use of clinical symptoms, serum thyroxine and TRAb, thyroid ultrasound and orbital computed tomography.

The sample consisted of blood. The genes are TRBV9 and TRBJ2-5; TRBD2 matches 10 bases. The origin of this receptor is a man younger than 35 with Graves' hyperthyroidism. The CDR3 nucleotides read TGTGCCAGCAGCCCGCAGGGACTAGCGTTACAAGAGACCCAGTACTTC. It specifies CASSPQGLALQETQYF. Complete variable domain (other parts from reference TRBV9 and TRBJ2-5): DSGVTQTPKHLITATGQRVTLRCSPRSGDLSVYWYQQSLDQGLQFLIQYYNGEERAKGNILERFSAQQFPDLHSELNLSSLELGDSALYFCASSPQGLALQETQYFGPGTRLLVL.